This T cell receptor (beta chain) originates from a study of beta chain features in type 1 diabetes. On this clone: Its antigen is currently unknown.

The authors reverse transcribed all of the isolated RNA, so sequencing captured expressed TCRB transcripts. Assay used: immunoSEQ multiplex PCR; TCRdb lists only in-frame clones, some missing. This repertoire shows roughly 150,000 clones, 7% to 9.5% found once; its top ten account for roughly 0.72%. CDR1 and CDR2 from the germline V gene are SGHNT and YYREEE (reference sequence). V was cut by 3 bases and J by 4 bases, with 17 bases left in between. The CDR3 extends over 16 amino acids. Study results and limitations: The study left unresolved whether HLA type influences TCRB rearrangement. In type 1 diabetes patients, VDJ junctions had fewer insertions; deletions at these junctions were more frequent. TCRB CDR3s from Type 1 diabetes patients were moderately but significantly shorter in all four CD4+ subsets. Patients showed naive, central memory and Treg TCRB repertoires that appeared more similar than those of healthy donors.

The clonotype originates from a woman aged 25 to 39 with type 1 diabetes. The chain recombines TRBV5-4 with TRBJ2-1; D is possibly TRBD2 (5 bases). The material sequenced was central memory CD4+ T cells from blood. CDR3 bases: TGTGCCAGCAGCTCCCTAGTAAGCGGACGTTACAATGAGCAGTTCTTC. This codes for CASSSLVSGRYNEQFF.